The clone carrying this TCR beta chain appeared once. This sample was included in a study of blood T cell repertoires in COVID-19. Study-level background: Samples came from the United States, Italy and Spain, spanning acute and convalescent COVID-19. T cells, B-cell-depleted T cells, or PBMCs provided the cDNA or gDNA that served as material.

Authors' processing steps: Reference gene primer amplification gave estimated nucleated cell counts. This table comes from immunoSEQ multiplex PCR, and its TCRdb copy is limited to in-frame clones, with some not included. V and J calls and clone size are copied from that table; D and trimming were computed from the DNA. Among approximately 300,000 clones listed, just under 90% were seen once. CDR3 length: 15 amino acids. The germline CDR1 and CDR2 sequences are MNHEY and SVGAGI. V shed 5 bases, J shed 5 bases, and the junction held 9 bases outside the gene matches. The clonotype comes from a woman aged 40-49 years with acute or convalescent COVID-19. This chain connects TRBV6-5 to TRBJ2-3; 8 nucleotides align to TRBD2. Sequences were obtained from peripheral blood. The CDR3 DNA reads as TGTGCCAGCAGTAGCGGGACTAGTTGGATAGATACGCAGTATTTT. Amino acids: CASSSGTSWIDTQYF.